The rows below give T cell receptor beta chains drawn from one sample of a study of T cell repertoires in cytomegalovirus infection. MiXCR, run by TCRdb on the reads, gives a single entry per CDR3 protein. The repertoire includes roughly 120,000 distinct CDR3 sequences, about 30% of them detected once, and about 81% sits in the top ten. Their recognized antigens are unknown. Sequencing used CD8+ T cells from cultured PBMCs, obtained from culture after CMV antigen stimulation. The receptors shown here come from a human donor in good health (CMV status not recorded). Some clones in this sample may be carry-over from other donors' samples. Both conserved end residues are trimmed from each CDR3. A D gene is named only where the DNA matches it firmly.

v_gene	d_gene	j_gene	CDR3aa
TRBV2	.	TRBJ1-4	ASSETAGIAEKLF
TRBV19	TRBD2	TRBJ2-2	ASIPSGGATGELF
TRBV5-4	.	TRBJ2-7	ASSSQGSSYEQY
TRBV6-8	.	TRBJ1-2	ASSWTANYGYT
TRBV4-1	.	TRBJ2-2	ASSLSAQAAGELF
TRBV4-1	TRBD2	TRBJ2-1	ASSQVLAGYNEQF
TRBV6-1	.	TRBJ1-1	ASSDSPQGTEAF
TRBV20-1	.	TRBJ2-1	SARDFRRGEQF
TRBV6-5	TRBD1	TRBJ1-6	ASRVGGFYSPLH
TRBV9	.	TRBJ2-2	ASSVGTGELF
TRBV12-3/TRBV12-4	.	TRBJ1-1	ATRFGGVR
TRBV5-4	.	TRBJ2-2	ASSGIGGGAGTNTGELF
TRBV27	TRBD1	TRBJ1-4	ASSGQGSDNEKLF
TRBV27	TRBD2	TRBJ2-2	ASSRLAGGRIGELF
TRBV20-1	.	TRBJ1-5	SATAERRERNQPQH
TRBV7-8	.	TRBJ1-5	ASSLAGQISQPQH
TRBV12-3/TRBV12-4	TRBD1	TRBJ2-1	ASSLGQGANEQF
TRBV4-1	.	TRBJ1-2	ASSQGHFSYGYT
TRBV27	.	TRBJ2-4	ASSHPKNIQY
TRBV11-2	.	TRBJ1-2	ASSIIQGLVNYGYT
TRBV7-8	.	TRBJ2-3	ASTNPSTDTQY
TRBV20-1	TRBD1	TRBJ1-3	SAKGTASGNTIY
TRBV27	TRBD1	TRBJ2-7	ASSFKGASSYEQY
TRBV24-1	.	TRBJ2-3	ATSLDRFASTDTQY
TRBV29-1	.	TRBJ1-1	SVESRTSTEAF
TRBV7-8	.	TRBJ2-2	ASSLAWQATNTGELF
TRBV7-2	TRBD1	TRBJ2-1	ASSQEPTGTGGHNEQF
TRBV6-6	TRBD1	TRBJ2-3	ASSHRGPDTQY
TRBV4-1	.	TRBJ2-3	ASSQGGGLADTQY
TRBV29-1	.	TRBJ1-2	SVEDRDYGYT
TRBV28	.	TRBJ1-4	ASSLGRAEDNEKLF
TRBV27	.	TRBJ2-1	ASSLAQVNEQF
TRBV11-3	.	TRBJ2-2	ASSLEAATGLAGELF
TRBV24-1	TRBD1	TRBJ1-1	ATIFGTGGTEAF
TRBV20-1	TRBD2	TRBJ2-5	SARVRTSWETQY
TRBV7-8	.	TRBJ2-5	ASSLGAVFGTQY
TRBV7-2	.	TRBJ2-5	ASSEDLIQETQY
TRBV20-1	.	TRBJ1-6	SAPDSLSSYNSPLH
TRBV10-2	.	TRBJ1-5	ASSPSDRNQPQH
TRBV7-9	TRBD2	TRBJ2-1	ASSLVTSGVNEQF
TRBV5-4	TRBD1	TRBJ1-2	ASSLDGTGLYGYT
TRBV7-8	TRBD1	TRBJ2-5	ASSLGTGFRETQY
TRBV28	.	TRBJ2-7	ASSFIARDYEQY
TRBV6-5	.	TRBJ2-7	ASSYVGSSEQY
TRBV12-3/TRBV12-4	.	TRBJ1-2	ASSLSMRGSTYGYT
TRBV7-9	.	TRBJ2-1	ASSLVGGGGNEQF
TRBV10-2	.	TRBJ2-7	ASSYVNSFTYEQY
TRBV9	TRBD1	TRBJ1-2	ASSGGTGSAYGYT
TRBV20-1	TRBD2	TRBJ2-7	SARAGADYEQY
TRBV7-9	.	TRBJ2-1	ASSRPSTRGDEQF
TRBV2	TRBD2	TRBJ2-5	ASSPAGVSQETQY
TRBV2	TRBD1	TRBJ1-2	ASSDRGTGEFGYT
TRBV11-2	TRBD2	TRBJ2-1	ASSLGTSGPWF
TRBV10-3	TRBD1	TRBJ1-2	AISVPGQGRGYT
TRBV5-4	.	TRBJ2-1	ASSGVLADNEQF
TRBV20-1	.	TRBJ1-2	SARVNTDYGYT
TRBV9	.	TRBJ2-1	ASSAWGASYNEQF
TRBV7-9	TRBD1	TRBJ2-1	VSSLGTGEAYNEQF
TRBV19	.	TRBJ2-7	ASSPDLYEQY